This passage covers 8 T cell receptor beta chains from one sample sequenced in a study of beta chain features in type 1 diabetes. Expressed TCRB transcripts were sequenced, since all the RNA that had been isolated was reverse transcribed. Repertoires were generated with immunoSEQ multiplex PCR, while TCRdb's copy carries only in-frame clones and drops some. Here the sample spans around 250,000 clones, 25% to 30% being singletons. The sample was central memory CD4+ T cells from blood. The receptors here all came from a man in his thirties or forties in good health.

This clone has a handful of counts. The J gene is TRBJ2-1, the V gene TRBV14; unclear D gene. Germline V gives CDR1 SGHDN, CDR2 FVKESK. Trimming cost V 0 bases and J 12 bases, with 12 bases left between them. The CDR3 spans 13 residues. The CDR3 coding sequence is TGTGCCAGCAGCCAAGACCATCTTAGGGTGCAGTTCTTC. It is translated as CASSQDHLRVQFF.

This clone showed up just a few times. The chain links TRBV15 to TRBJ2-1, with 13 bases that match TRBD2. The CDR3 has 15 amino acids. Germline V lookup: CDR1 LNHNV, CDR2 YYDKDF (reference sequence). The trim removed 4 bases at V and 9 bases at J, leaving 6 bases unmatched. CDR3 loop: CATSKPGLAGTEQFF. The DNA for the CDR3 is TGTGCCACCAGCAAACCGGGACTAGCGGGGACTGAGCAGTTCTTC. Supplemented by reference TRBV15 and TRBJ2-1, the full variable domain reads DAMVIQNPRYQVTQFGKPVTLSCSQTLNHNVMYWYQQKSSQAPKLLFHYYDKDFNNEADTPDNFQSRRPNTSFCFLDIRSPGLGDTAMYLCATSKPGLAGTEQFFGPGTRLTVL.

The chain has TRBV6-5 and TRBJ2-3, with TRBD1 matching over 7 bases. Germline V gives CDR1 MNHEY, CDR2 SVGAGI. This CDR3 region has 16 residues. The V segment lost 0 bases and the J segment 2 bases; nucleotides outside the gene matches: 5. This CDR3 is CASSYSSGTATDTQYF. The CDR3 DNA follows: TGTGCCAGCAGTTACTCATCTGGGACAGCCACAGATACGCAGTATTTT.

This sequence joins TRBV5-1 and TRBJ2-5; D ambiguous. Germline CDR1 reads SGHRS; CDR2 reads YFSETQ. V was cut by 10 bases and J by 5 bases, with 9 bases left in between. This CDR3 spans 10 amino acids. The CDR3 is CAPAWETQYF. The CDR3 DNA is TGCGCCCCAGCATGGGAGACCCAGTACTTC.

This clone was picked up one time. This CDR3 is also generated by other DNA sequences in the sample. The chain links TRBV7-2 to TRBJ2-3, with TRBD2 matching 10 bases. The germline V gene encodes CDR1 SGHTA and CDR2 FQGNSA. The CDR3 contains 17 residues. V was pared by 0 bases and J by 1 base, with 4 bases of the junction left unmatched. In DNA form, the CDR3 reads TGTGCCAGCAGCTTAGCGAGCGGGGGGGGTGGCACAGATACGCAGTATTTT. Protein product: CASSLASGGGGTDTQYF.

The V call is TRBV10-3, the J call TRBJ2-7; D is undetermined. Germline-derived CDR1 and CDR2 are ENHRY and SYGVKD. Trimming removed 7 bases at V and 0 bases at J, with 10 bases between. This CDR3 spans 13 amino acids. The CDR3 coding sequence is TGTGCCATCAATGGCAGAAGCTCCTACGAGCAGTACTTC. This codes for CAINGRSSYEQYF.

This clone was counted only a few times. The chain recombines TRBV29-1 with TRBJ2-7; TRBD2 aligns across 8 bases. This CDR3 has 13 residues. Germline lookup yields CDR1 SQVTM and CDR2 ANQGSEA. V lost 5 bases and J lost 6; bases outside the gene matches: 9. As DNA, the CDR3 is TGCAGCGTTCAAAGCGGGAGTACTTCCGAGCAGTACTTC. Translation gives CSVQSGSTSEQYF.

This rearrangement joins TRBV15 to TRBJ1-5, with 8 nucleotides matching TRBD1. With V trimmed by 0 bases and J by 0 bases, 10 bases remained unmatched. The germline gives CDR1 LNHNV, CDR2 YYDKDF (reference sequence). This CDR3 is built from 19 residues. This CDR3 reads CATSRDWAGGWFSNQPQHF. CDR3 DNA: TGTGCCACCAGCAGAGATTGGGCAGGGGGCTGGTTTAGCAATCAGCCCCAGCATTTT. The full variable domain, with the rest looked up from reference TRBV15 and TRBJ1-5, is DAMVIQNPRYQVTQFGKPVTLSCSQTLNHNVMYWYQQKSSQAPKLLFHYYDKDFNNEADTPDNFQSRRPNTSFCFLDIRSPGLGDTAMYLCATSRDWAGGWFSNQPQHFGDGTRLSIL.